This record covers a single TCR beta chain. Trimming took off 3 bases at V and 0 bases at J, with 15 bases between the two ends. There are 17 residues in the CDR3. Germline assignment: CDR1 MGHDK and CDR2 SYGVNS. The sample comes from a study of blood T cell repertoires in COVID-19. Data came from immunoSEQ multiplex PCR; TCRdb stores just in-frame clones and leaves some out. Of fewer than 150,000 clones in the sample, about 86% were seen once. Sequencing was carried out using peripheral blood. The TCR was taken from a woman in her forties or fifties who had recovered from COVID-19. The genes are TRBV25-1 and TRBJ2-1, with a possible D match to TRBD1 (6 bases). CDR3 sequence: CASSESGTLSSYNEQFF. CDR3 sequence (DNA): TGTGCCAGCAGTGAGTCCGGGACACTCAGCTCCTACAATGAGCAGTTCTTC.